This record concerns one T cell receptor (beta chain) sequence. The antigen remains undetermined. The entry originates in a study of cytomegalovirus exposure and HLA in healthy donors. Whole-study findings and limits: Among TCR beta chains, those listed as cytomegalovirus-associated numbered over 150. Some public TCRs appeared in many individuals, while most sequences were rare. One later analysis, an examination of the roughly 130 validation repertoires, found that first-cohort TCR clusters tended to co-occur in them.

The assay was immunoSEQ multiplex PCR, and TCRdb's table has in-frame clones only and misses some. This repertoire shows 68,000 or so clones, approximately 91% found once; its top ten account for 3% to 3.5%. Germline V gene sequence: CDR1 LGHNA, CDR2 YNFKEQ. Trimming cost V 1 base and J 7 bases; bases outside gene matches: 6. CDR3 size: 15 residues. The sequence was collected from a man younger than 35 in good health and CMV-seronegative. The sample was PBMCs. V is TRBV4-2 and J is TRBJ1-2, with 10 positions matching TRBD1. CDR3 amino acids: CASSQAGQGNGGYTF. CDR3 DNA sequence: TGTGCCAGCAGCCAAGCGGGACAGGGGAATGGTGGCTACACCTTC.